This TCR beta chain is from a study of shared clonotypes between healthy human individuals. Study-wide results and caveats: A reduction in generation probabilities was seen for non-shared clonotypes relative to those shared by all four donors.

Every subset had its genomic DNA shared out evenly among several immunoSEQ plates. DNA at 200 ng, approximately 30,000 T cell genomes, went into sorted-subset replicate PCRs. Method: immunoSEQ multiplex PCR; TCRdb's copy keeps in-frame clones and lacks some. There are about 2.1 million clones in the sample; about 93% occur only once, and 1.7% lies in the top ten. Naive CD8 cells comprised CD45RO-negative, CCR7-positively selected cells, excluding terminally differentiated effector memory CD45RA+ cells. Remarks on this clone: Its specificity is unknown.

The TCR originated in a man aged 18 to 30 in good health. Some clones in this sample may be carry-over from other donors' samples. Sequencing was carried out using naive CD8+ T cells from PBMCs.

The DNA for the CDR3 is TGCAGCGTCCAGACTAACTCCTACGAGCAGTACTTC. Amino acids: CSVQTNSYEQYF. The J gene is TRBJ2-7, the V gene TRBV29-1, with D maybe TRBD2 (5 bases). The CDR3 is 12 residues long. Germline CDR1 reads SQVTM; CDR2 reads ANQGSEA. Trimming stripped 6 bases from V and 0 bases from J, with 9 bases between.